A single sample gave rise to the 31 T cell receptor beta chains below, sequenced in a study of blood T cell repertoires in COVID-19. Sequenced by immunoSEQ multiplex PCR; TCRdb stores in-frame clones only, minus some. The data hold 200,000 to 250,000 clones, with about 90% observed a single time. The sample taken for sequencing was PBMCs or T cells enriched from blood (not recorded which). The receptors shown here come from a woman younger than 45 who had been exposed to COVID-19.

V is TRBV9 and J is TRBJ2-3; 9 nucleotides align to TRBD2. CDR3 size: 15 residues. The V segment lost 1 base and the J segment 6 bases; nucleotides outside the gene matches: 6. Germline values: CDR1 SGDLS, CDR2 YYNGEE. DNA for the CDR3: TGTGCCAGCAGCGTATTAGCGGGAGCATTGGATACGCAGTATTTT. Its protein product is CASSVLAGALDTQYF.

DNA of the CDR3: TGTGCCAGCAGTCGAACACAGGTTTACACTGAAGCTTTCTTT. Protein: CASSRTQVYTEAFF. The chain links TRBV6-5 to TRBJ1-1, with D possibly matching TRBD1 (5 bases). Germline V gene lookup returns CDR1 MNHEY and CDR2 SVGAGI. Trimming shortened V by 5 bases and J by 3 bases, and 13 bases separated the two germline ends. The CDR3 spans 14 residues.

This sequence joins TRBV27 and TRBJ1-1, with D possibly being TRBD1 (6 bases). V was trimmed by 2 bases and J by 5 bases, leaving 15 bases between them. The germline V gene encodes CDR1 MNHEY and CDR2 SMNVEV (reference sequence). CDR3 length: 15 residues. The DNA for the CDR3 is TGTGCCAGCAGTTTAACGCAGGGGAGGGGGACTGAAGCTTTCTTT. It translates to CASSLTQGRGTEAFF.

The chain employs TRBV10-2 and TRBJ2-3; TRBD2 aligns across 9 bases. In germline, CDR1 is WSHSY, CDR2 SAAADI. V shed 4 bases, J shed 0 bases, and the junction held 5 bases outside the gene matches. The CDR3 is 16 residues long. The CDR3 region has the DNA TGCGCCAGCAGTGTGGGACTAGCAGCTAGCACAGATACGCAGTATTTT. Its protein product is CASSVGLAASTDTQYF.

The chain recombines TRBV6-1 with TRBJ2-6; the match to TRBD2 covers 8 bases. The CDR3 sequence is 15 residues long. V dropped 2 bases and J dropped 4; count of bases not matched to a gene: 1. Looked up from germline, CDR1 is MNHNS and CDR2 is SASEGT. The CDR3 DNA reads TGTGCCAGCAGTGAATTAGCGGGAGGGGCCAACGTCCTGACTTTC. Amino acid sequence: CASSELAGGANVLTF.

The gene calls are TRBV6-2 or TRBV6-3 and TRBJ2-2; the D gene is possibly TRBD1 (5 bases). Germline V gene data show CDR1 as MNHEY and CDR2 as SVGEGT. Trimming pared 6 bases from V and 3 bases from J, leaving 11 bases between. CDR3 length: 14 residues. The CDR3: CASSSGSYTGELFF. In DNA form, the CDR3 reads TGTGCCAGCAGCTCAGGGTCGTACACCGGGGAGCTGTTTTTT.

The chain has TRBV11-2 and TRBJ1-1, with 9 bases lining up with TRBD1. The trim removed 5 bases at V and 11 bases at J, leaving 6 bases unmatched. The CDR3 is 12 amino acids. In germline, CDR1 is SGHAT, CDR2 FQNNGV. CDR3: CASSPWTGDAFF. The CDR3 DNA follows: TGTGCCAGCAGCCCCTGGACAGGGGACGCTTTCTTT.

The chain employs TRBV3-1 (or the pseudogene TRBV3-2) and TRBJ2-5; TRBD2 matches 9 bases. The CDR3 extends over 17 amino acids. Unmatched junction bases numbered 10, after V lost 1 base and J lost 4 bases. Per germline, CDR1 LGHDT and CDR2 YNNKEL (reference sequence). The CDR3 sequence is CASSQGGSGSSLETQYF. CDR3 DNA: TGTGCCAGCAGCCAAGGGGGTAGCGGGAGTTCGCTAGAGACCCAGTACTTC.

In DNA form, the CDR3 reads TGTGCCAGCGGCCAAAGATACCCCGGGACAGGGTCCTCGAAAGCTTTCTTT. Encoded protein: CASGQRYPGTGSSKAFF. The chain has TRBV5-4 and TRBJ1-1, with 9 bases identical to TRBD1. V trimming: 7 bases; J trimming: 9 bases; junction bases outside the gene matches: 22. Germline CDR1 is SGHNT and CDR2 is YYREEE (reference sequence). The CDR3 consists of 17 residues.

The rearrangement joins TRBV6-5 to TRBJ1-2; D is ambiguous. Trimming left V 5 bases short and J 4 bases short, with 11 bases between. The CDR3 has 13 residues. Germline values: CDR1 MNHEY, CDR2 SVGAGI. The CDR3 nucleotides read TGTGCCAGCAGTCCAGGAGGGAGCTATGGCTACACCTTC. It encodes CASSPGGSYGYTF.

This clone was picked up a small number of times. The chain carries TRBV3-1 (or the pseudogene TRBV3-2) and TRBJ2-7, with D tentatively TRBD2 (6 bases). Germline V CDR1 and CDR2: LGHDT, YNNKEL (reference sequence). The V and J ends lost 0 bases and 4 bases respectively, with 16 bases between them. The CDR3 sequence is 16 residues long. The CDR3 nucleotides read TGTGCCAGCAGCCAAGATGCAGTAGCGGTAATTTACGAGCAGTACTTC. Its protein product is CASSQDAVAVIYEQYF.

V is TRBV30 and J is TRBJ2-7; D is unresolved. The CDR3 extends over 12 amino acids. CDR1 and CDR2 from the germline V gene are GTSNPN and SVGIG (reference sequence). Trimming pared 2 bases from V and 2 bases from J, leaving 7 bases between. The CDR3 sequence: CAWSPTTYEQYF. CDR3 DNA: TGTGCCTGGAGTCCTACTACCTACGAGCAGTACTTC.

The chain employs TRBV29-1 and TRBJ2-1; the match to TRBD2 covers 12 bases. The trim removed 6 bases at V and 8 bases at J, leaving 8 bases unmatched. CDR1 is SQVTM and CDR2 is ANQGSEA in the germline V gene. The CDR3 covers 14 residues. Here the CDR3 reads CSVTTSGRKYEQFF. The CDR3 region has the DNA TGCAGCGTCACTACTAGCGGGAGGAAGTATGAGCAGTTCTTC.

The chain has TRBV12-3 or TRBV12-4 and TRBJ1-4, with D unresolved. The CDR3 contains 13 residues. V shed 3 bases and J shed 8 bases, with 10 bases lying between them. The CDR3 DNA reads TGTGCCAGCAGTTTTTACGGAGAAGAAAAACTGTTTTTT. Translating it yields CASSFYGEEKLFF.

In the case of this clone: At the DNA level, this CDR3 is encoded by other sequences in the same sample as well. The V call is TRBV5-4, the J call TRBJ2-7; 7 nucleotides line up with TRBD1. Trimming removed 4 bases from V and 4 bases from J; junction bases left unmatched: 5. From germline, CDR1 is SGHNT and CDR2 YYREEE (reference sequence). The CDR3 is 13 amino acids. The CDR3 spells CASSPRGLYEQYF. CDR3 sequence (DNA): TGTGCCAGCAGCCCCAGGGGGTTATACGAGCAGTACTTC.

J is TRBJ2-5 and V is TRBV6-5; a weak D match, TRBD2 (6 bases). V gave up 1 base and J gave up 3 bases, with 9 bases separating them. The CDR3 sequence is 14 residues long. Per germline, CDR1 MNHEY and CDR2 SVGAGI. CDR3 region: CASSYWGDKETQYF. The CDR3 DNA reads TGTGCCAGCAGTTACTGGGGGGATAAAGAGACCCAGTACTTC.

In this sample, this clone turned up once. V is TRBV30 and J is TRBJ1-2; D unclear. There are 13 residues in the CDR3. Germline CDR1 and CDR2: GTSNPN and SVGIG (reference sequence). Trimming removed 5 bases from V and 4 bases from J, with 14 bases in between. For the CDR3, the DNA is TGTGCCTGGCATCCAGGAGGAAGCTATGGCTACACCTTC. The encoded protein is CAWHPGGSYGYTF.

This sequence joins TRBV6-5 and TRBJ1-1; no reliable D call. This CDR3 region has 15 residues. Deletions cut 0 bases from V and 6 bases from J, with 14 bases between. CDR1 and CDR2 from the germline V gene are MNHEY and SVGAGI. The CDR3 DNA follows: TGTGCCAGCAGTTACTCGAAGGGCGGGAGAGCTGAAGCTTTCTTT. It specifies CASSYSKGGRAEAFF.

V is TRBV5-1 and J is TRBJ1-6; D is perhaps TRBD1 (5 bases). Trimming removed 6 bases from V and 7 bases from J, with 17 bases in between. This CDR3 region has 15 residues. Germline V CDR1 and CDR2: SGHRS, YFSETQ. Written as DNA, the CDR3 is TGCGCCAGCACCCCGGACCCGGGGGGGAATTCACCCCTCCACTTT. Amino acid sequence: CASTPDPGGNSPLHF.

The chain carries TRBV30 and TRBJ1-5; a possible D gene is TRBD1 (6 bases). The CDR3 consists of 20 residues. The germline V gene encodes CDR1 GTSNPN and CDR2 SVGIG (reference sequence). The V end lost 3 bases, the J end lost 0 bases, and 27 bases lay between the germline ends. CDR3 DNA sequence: TGTGCCTGGAGCCCCTCCCAGATGACAGGAATGAACTATAGCAATCAGCCCCAGCATTTT. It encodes CAWSPSQMTGMNYSNQPQHF. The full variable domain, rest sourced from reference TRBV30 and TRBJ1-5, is SQTIHQWPATLVQPVGSPLSLECTVEGTSNPNLYWYRQAAGRGLQLLFYSVGIGQISSEVPQNLSASRPQDRQFILSSKKLLLSDSGFYLCAWSPSQMTGMNYSNQPQHFGDGTRLSIL.

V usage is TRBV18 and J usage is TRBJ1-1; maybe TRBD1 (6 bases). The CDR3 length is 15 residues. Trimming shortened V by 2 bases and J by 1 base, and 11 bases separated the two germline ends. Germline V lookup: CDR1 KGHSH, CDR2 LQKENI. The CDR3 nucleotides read TGTGCCAGCTCACCAAAGAGCAGGGGGAACACTGAAGCTTTCTTT. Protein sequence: CASSPKSRGNTEAFF.

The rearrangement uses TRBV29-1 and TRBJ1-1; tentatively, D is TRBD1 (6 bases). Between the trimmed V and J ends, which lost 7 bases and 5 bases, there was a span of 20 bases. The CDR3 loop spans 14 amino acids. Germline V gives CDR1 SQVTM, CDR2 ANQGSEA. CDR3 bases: TGCAGCGCCTCCCAGGCGGGGGCAAGGACTGAAGCTTTCTTT. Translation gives CSASQAGARTEAFF.

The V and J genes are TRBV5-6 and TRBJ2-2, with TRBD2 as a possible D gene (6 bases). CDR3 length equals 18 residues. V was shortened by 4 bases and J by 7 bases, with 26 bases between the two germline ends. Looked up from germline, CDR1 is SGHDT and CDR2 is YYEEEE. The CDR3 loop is CASSPLGRETSVGGELFF. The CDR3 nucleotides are TGTGCCAGCAGCCCCCTGGGGCGGGAAACCTCTGTTGGCGGGGAGCTGTTTTTT.

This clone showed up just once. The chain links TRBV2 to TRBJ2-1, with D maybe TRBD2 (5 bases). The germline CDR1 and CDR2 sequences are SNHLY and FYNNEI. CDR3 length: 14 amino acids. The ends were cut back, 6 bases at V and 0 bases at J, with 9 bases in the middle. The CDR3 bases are TGTGCCAGCAGACATGGGAGCTCCTACAATGAGCAGTTCTTC. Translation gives CASRHGSSYNEQFF.

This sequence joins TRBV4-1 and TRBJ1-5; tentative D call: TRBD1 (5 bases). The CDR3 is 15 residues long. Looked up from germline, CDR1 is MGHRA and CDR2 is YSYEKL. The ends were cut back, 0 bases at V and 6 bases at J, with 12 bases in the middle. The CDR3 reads CASSQDGRGSQPQHF. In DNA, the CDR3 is TGCGCCAGCAGCCAAGATGGGCGGGGGAGTCAGCCCCAGCATTTT.

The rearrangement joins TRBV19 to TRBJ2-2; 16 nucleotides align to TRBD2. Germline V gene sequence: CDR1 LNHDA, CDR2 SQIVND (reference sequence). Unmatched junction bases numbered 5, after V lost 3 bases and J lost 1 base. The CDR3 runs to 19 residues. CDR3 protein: CASSMQGTSGRVNTGELFF. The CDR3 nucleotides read TGTGCCAGTAGTATGCAGGGGACTAGCGGGAGGGTGAACACCGGGGAGCTGTTTTTT.

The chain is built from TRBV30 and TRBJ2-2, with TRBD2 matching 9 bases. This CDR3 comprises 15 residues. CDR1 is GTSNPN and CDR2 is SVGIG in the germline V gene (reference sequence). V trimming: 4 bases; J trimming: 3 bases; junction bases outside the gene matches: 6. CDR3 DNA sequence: TGTGCCTGGAACCTAGCGGGATCGTACACCGGGGAGCTGTTTTTT. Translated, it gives CAWNLAGSYTGELFF.

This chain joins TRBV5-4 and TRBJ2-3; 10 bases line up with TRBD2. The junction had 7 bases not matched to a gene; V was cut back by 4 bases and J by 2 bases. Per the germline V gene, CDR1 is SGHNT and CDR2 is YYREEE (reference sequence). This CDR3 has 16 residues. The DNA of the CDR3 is TGTGCCAGCAGCCTCGGACTAGCGGTATCCACAGATACGCAGTATTTT. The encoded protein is CASSLGLAVSTDTQYF.

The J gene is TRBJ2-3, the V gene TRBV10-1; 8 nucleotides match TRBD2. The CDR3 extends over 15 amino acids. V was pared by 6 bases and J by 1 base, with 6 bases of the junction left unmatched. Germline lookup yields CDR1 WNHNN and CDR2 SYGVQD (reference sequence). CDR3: CASSGPGLGTDTQYF. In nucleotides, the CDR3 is TGCGCCAGCAGCGGCCCGGGACTAGGCACAGATACGCAGTATTTT.

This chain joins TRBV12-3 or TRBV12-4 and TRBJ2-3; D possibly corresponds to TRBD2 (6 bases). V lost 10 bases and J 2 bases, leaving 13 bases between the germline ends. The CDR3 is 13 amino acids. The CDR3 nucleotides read TGTGCCACTCGGGAGAGGGTCACAGATACGCAGTATTTT. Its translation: CATRERVTDTQYF.

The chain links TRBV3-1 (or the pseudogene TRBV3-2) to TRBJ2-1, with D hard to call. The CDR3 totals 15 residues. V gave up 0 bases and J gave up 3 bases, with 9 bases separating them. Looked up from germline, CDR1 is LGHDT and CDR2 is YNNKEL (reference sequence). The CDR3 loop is CASSQELLSYNEQFF. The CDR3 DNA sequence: TGTGCCAGCAGCCAAGAGCTGTTGAGCTACAATGAGCAGTTCTTC.